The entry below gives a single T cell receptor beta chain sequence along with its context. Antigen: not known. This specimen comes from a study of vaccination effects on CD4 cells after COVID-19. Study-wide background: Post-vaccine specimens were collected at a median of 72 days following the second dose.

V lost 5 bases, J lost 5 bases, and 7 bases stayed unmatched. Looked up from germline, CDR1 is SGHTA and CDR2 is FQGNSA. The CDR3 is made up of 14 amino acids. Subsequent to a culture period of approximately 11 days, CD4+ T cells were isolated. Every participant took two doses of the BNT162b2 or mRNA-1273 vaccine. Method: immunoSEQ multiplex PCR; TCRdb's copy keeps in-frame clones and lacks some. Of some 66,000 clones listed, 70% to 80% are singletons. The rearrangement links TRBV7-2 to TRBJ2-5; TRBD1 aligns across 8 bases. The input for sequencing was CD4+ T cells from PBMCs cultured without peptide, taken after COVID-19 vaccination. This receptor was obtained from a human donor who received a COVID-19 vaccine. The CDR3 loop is CASSAGTGGETQYF. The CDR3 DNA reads TGTGCCAGCAGCGCAGGGACAGGTGGGGAGACCCAGTACTTC.